This T cell receptor beta chain was retrieved from a study of Ad26.COV2.S vaccination and SARS-CoV-2 variants. As for treatment: roughly 18 received Ad26.COV2.S at low or high dose, single or two shots; roughly five received placebo; per-sample allocation not given. Collection of the samples took place on day 63 after the first injection of vaccine or placebo. Within Boston, the person who donated was an adult of 18-55 years. Points from the study as a whole: Possibly, TCR breadth and depth analyses underestimated total T cell responses. It was found that vaccine and placebo recipients had similar non-spike TCR breadth.

Profiled with immunoSEQ multiplex PCR; TCRdb holds only in-frame clones, not every one. Among about 320,000 clones, around 90% were seen once, and the ten largest hold around 5.5%. Germline-derived CDR1 and CDR2 are KGHSH and LQKENI. The CDR3 sequence is 17 residues long. After removal of 1 base from V and 8 bases from J, the junction contained 15 bases not matched to a gene. About this clone: No antigen is known for it.

The J gene is TRBJ1-2, the V gene TRBV18; 8 positions match TRBD1. Specimen: peripheral blood, collected in a trial of Ad26.COV2.S vaccine versus placebo. This sequence originates from a person aged 18-65 years who received the Ad26.COV2.S COVID-19 vaccine or a placebo. In DNA, the CDR3 is TGTGCCAGCTCACCACGTGTCGGGACAGGTACTTCAGGCGGCTACACCTTC. As protein: CASSPRVGTGTSGGYTF.